The 20 T cell receptor beta chains below come from one sample, sequenced in a study of blood T cell repertoires in COVID-19. Data came from immunoSEQ multiplex PCR; TCRdb stores just in-frame clones and leaves some out. Of tens of thousands of clones listed, about 88% are singletons. The specimen sequenced was peripheral blood. The receptors were sampled from a man between 65 and 85 years old with acute or convalescent COVID-19.

This chain connects TRBV6-2 or TRBV6-3 to TRBJ1-2; D call uncertain. Germline V gives CDR1 MNHEY, CDR2 SVGEGT. The germline V and J ends were trimmed by 9 bases and 7 bases, with 18 bases remaining between them. The CDR3 has 13 amino acids. The CDR3 DNA reads as TGTGCCAGTAGCGGGCAGACCGCTACTGGCTACACCTTC. Translated: CASSGQTATGYTF.

In this sample, this clone turned up a few times. The V gene is TRBV10-2, the J gene TRBJ2-3; D might be TRBD1 (6 bases). The CDR3 runs 14 residues. Trimming pared 10 bases from V and 2 bases from J, leaving 16 bases between. From germline, CDR1 is WSHSY and CDR2 SAAADI. The CDR3 is CATVRGGYTDTQYF. DNA for the CDR3: TGCGCCACTGTCAGAGGGGGATACACAGATACGCAGTATTTT.

The chain is built from TRBV29-1 and TRBJ2-5; TRBD1 is a possible D gene (5 bases). The length of the CDR3 is 13 residues. Germline CDR1 reads SQVTM; CDR2 reads ANQGSEA. Trimming took off 0 bases at V and 0 bases at J, with 5 bases between the two ends. This CDR3 is CSVEDRDQETQYF. The CDR3 nucleotides are TGCAGCGTTGAAGACAGGGACCAAGAGACCCAGTACTTC.

The chain couples TRBV30 to TRBJ2-3; TRBD2 agrees at 8 bases. The germline CDR1 and CDR2 sequences are GTSNPN and SVGIG (reference sequence). V lost 3 bases, J lost 6 bases, and 11 bases stayed unmatched. The CDR3 is 15 residues long. The CDR3 sequence: CAWSPIFGGADTQYF. CDR3 nucleotide sequence: TGTGCCTGGAGCCCGATTTTCGGGGGGGCCGATACGCAGTATTTT.

V gene TRBV6-5 combines with J gene TRBJ1-2; D possibly corresponds to TRBD1 (6 bases). The CDR3 spans 15 residues. The V gene's germline CDR1 is MNHEY and CDR2 SVGAGI. V was trimmed by 8 bases and J by 0 bases, leaving 16 bases between them. The CDR3 coding sequence is TGTGCCAGCGGCGCTCAGGGGATAGCTAACTATGGCTACACCTTC. Its translation: CASGAQGIANYGYTF.

This clone appeared a single time. CDR3 coding DNA: TGTGCCAGCAGTTACCCGGCTTTGGGCGGGGGTGATTATGGCTACACCTTC. Translated, it gives CASSYPALGGGDYGYTF. The rearrangement uses TRBV6-2 or TRBV6-3 and TRBJ1-2; TRBD1 might be the D (5 bases). Germline V lookup: CDR1 MNHEY, CDR2 SVGEGT. This CDR3 region has 17 residues. The V gene lost 2 bases and the J gene lost 5 bases, with 21 bases spanning the gap.

The chain recombines TRBV30 with TRBJ2-2; the D gene is possibly TRBD2 (6 bases). The germline V gene encodes CDR1 GTSNPN and CDR2 SVGIG (reference sequence). Trimming cost V 1 base and J 1 base, with 7 bases left between them. CDR3 size: 14 residues. The CDR3 protein is CAWSEGLNTGELFF. CDR3 bases: TGTGCCTGGAGTGAGGGACTGAACACCGGGGAGCTGTTTTTT.

V usage is TRBV30 and J usage is TRBJ2-1; 8 bases line up with TRBD2. Germline V lookup: CDR1 GTSNPN, CDR2 SVGIG (reference sequence). V lost 5 bases to trimming and J lost 9 bases; unmatched junction nucleotides: 9. The CDR3 loop spans 13 amino acids. CDR3: CAWLAGRVSEQFF. CDR3 coding DNA: TGTGCCTGGTTAGCGGGGAGAGTGAGTGAGCAGTTCTTC. The full variable domain, with the rest looked up from reference TRBV30 and TRBJ2-1, is SQTIHQWPATLVQPVGSPLSLECTVEGTSNPNLYWYRQAAGRGLQLLFYSVGIGQISSEVPQNLSASRPQDRQFILSSKKLLLSDSGFYLCAWLAGRVSEQFFGPGTRLTVL.

In this sample, this clone turned up a few times. J is TRBJ1-5 and V is TRBV19; TRBD1 aligns across 7 bases. There are 14 residues in the CDR3. Trimming cost V 6 bases and J 8 bases; bases outside gene matches: 10. The V gene's germline CDR1 is LNHDA and CDR2 SQIVND (reference sequence). The CDR3 sequence: CASSNNRGGEPQHF. CDR3 coding DNA: TGTGCCAGTAGCAATAACAGGGGCGGGGAGCCCCAGCATTTT.

The gene calls are TRBV5-1 and TRBJ2-2; a possible D gene is TRBD2 (5 bases). The V gene's germline CDR1 is SGHRS and CDR2 YFSETQ. This CDR3 region has 16 residues. V lost 6 bases, J lost 4 bases, and 19 bases lay in between. This CDR3 reads CASTLRAPGSTGELFF. DNA of the CDR3: TGCGCCAGCACCCTGAGGGCCCCGGGCAGCACCGGGGAGCTGTTTTTT.

The chain is built from TRBV11-2 and TRBJ2-1, with a tentative D call TRBD2 (6 bases). Deletions cut 1 base from V and 2 bases from J, with 6 bases between. Germline CDR1 and CDR2: SGHAT and FQNNGV. The CDR3 is made up of 14 amino acids. The CDR3 loop is CASSLGGAYNEQFF. In nucleotides, the CDR3 is TGTGCCAGCAGCTTAGGCGGGGCCTACAATGAGCAGTTCTTC.

The chain carries TRBV11-2 and TRBJ2-2, with D possibly TRBD2 on 6 matching bases. CDR1 is SGHAT, CDR2 FQNNGV, per germline. The germline V and J ends were trimmed by 5 bases and 3 bases, with 10 bases remaining between them. This CDR3 contains 14 residues. CDR3 amino acids: CASSQGGDTGELFF. The CDR3 DNA is TGTGCCAGCAGCCAGGGAGGAGACACCGGGGAGCTGTTTTTT.

The chain joins TRBV12-5 to TRBJ1-5; no clear D gene. Trimming removed 2 bases at V and 7 bases at J, with 12 bases between. This CDR3 comprises 14 residues. Germline V gene data show CDR1 as LGHNT and CDR2 as FRNRAP. The CDR3, as DNA: TGTGCTAGTGGTTTGATGGAGAATCAGCAGCCCCAGCATTTT. It yields the protein CASGLMENQQPQHF.

Only a few counts were recorded for this clone. The V call is TRBV19, the J call TRBJ1-2; 8 bases agree with TRBD1. This CDR3 comprises 13 residues. Germline V gene data show CDR1 as LNHDA and CDR2 as SQIVND (reference sequence). The junction had 4 bases not matched to a gene; V was cut back by 5 bases and J by 5 bases. The CDR3 coding sequence is TGTGCCAGTAGTGGTAACAGGGGGTATGGCTACACCTTC. It codes for CASSGNRGYGYTF.

This chain uses TRBV6-2 or TRBV6-3 with TRBJ2-5, with a possible D match to TRBD2 (6 bases). Trimming took off 0 bases at V and 4 bases at J, with 15 bases between the two ends. This CDR3 contains 16 residues. Per germline, CDR1 MNHEY and CDR2 SVGEGT. The CDR3 DNA follows: TGTGCCAGCAGTTACTCTGCAGGGAGTAGCGGAGAGACCCAGTACTTC. This gives the protein CASSYSAGSSGETQYF.

This clone was counted a single time. The rearrangement joins TRBV7-3 to TRBJ2-7; D may be TRBD1 (6 bases). CDR1 and CDR2 (germline): SGHTA, FQGTGA. The CDR3 covers 13 residues. Trimming stripped 5 bases from V and 3 bases from J, with 11 bases between. CDR3 sequence reads: CASSKGTNYEQYF. Written as DNA, the CDR3 is TGTGCCAGCAGCAAAGGGACAAACTACGAGCAGTACTTC.

The rearrangement uses TRBV24-1 and TRBJ1-2; TRBD1 matches at 10 bases. The length of the CDR3 is 13 residues. Germline V gene lookup returns CDR1 KGHDR and CDR2 SFDVKD. V shed 8 bases, J shed 7 bases, and the junction held 6 bases outside the gene matches. The CDR3 is CATTAGQGSGYTF. DNA of the CDR3: TGTGCCACCACAGCGGGACAGGGGAGTGGCTACACCTTC.

This clone was detected a few times. The CDR3 coding sequence is TGTGCCAGTAGTTCTGATGGACAGGGGGCAGTCGGCTACACCTTC. This translates into CASSSDGQGAVGYTF. The chain recombines TRBV19 with TRBJ1-2, with 11 bases lining up with TRBD1. The CDR3 spans 15 residues. J was trimmed by 8 bases and V by 5 bases; bases with no gene match: 10. Germline V gene lookup returns CDR1 LNHDA and CDR2 SQIVND (reference sequence).

The CDR3 sequence is CAHYSSTGNNEQFF. DNA of the CDR3: TGTGCCCATTACTCATCGACAGGAAACAATGAGCAGTTCTTC. The V call is TRBV30, the J call TRBJ2-1, with a weak D call TRBD1 (6 bases). Trimming pared 8 bases from V and 5 bases from J, leaving 19 bases between. CDR1 and CDR2 from the germline V gene are GTSNPN and SVGIG (reference sequence). This CDR3 is 14 amino acids long.

This clone showed up just once. This rearrangement joins TRBV29-1 to TRBJ2-7; possible D gene TRBD1, 5 bases. Germline V CDR1 and CDR2: SQVTM, ANQGSEA. Trimming removed 0 bases at V and 6 bases at J, with 12 bases between. This CDR3 contains 13 residues. CDR3 sequence: CSVEDDPTAEQYF. The CDR3 bases are TGCAGCGTTGAAGACGACCCGACAGCCGAGCAGTACTTC.